This T cell receptor beta chain was documented in a study of blood T cells in healthy people across ages (dated by TCRdb to 2013 to 2016). Background on the whole study: In model experiments, roughly one uniquely barcoded TCR beta cDNA molecule per two T cells was captured by template switching. The study measured age-related changes in TCR beta repertoire diversity using deep sequencing normalized with unique cDNA molecular identifiers. To avoid experimental bias, donors of different ages were spread randomly across the sequencing lanes. Four age groups were formed from the donors: young (average roughly 15 years), middle-aged (approximately 42), aged (around 68) and long-lived (approximately 78). The study analyzed two additional independent replicas of 1 million unique cDNA reads from the same blood draw for two donors, one aged 18 to 30 and one aged 80 or older. Points the paper makes about the study in general: Estimates of total diversity based on one million sequenced T cells were considered lower bounds and underestimates. Observed TCR beta diversity correlated strongly with the percentage of naive T cells measured by flow cytometry. Because the CMV infection status of the donors was unknown, age-related changes in expanded clonotypes may potentially have been confounded. Observed TCR beta diversity per million T cells fell roughly linearly with age, and a significant reduction was already apparent by age around 40. Conclusive comparison of naive and antigen-experienced compartments was prevented by the profiling of bulk unsorted PBMCs. Compared with the aged group, more naive CD4+ T cells, fewer expanded clones and increased TCR diversity were shown by the long-lived group, suggesting age selection.

This clonotype occurred a few times. Its antigen remains undetermined. No quality values exist for individual bases; no much larger clone is one base distant. Inclusive of the bounding cysteine and phenylalanine, the CDR3 is 12 residues long. Left in the record is the CDR3 DNA by itself, 36 bases read in frame from the first base. CDR1 and CDR2, per the germline V gene, are KGHDR and SFDVKD. V gives up 7 bases and J gives up 4 bases, and the segment between their germline ends measures 9 bases. Systemically healthy Caucasian individuals from Russia, around 38 in total and aged about 6 to 90 years, were included as donors. Each donor gave ten milliliters of peripheral blood, collected into EDTA-treated Vacutainer tubes. Ficoll-Paque density-gradient centrifugation was used to isolate PBMCs, with at least 6.5 million per sample. Total RNA was extracted from PBMCs with Trizol reagent, with at least 5.5 micrograms obtained per sample. Naive CD45RAhigh/CD27high T cell percentages were measured by flow cytometry on a PBMC aliquot from every donor.

The library was obtained by 5' RACE. The second PCR ran for about 6 to 12 cycles and used a J-beta primer mix along with a sample-barcoded 5' primer. Each TCR beta cDNA molecule received a unique molecular identifier from a template-switch 5' adaptor carrying 12 random nucleotides. At least 2.5 million CDR3-containing paired-end reads were obtained from each sample. The Mint cDNA synthesis kit, primed by a TRBC-specific oligonucleotide, was used to synthesize first-strand cDNA from all RNA. All cDNA was treated with uracil-DNA glycosylase and then went through a first 18-cycle PCR with the universal primers M1SS and BC2_uni_R. The authors' pipeline ran thus. Each sample was normalized by randomly selecting 1 million high-quality reads, each carrying a distinct molecular identifier. Reads with shared molecular identifiers were discarded instead of being binned into consensus sequences. MiTCR, with a Q25 quality threshold and the strictest error-elimination algorithm, was used for CDR3 identification, clonotype clustering and error correction. Lower-bound total TCR beta diversity was estimated with a nonparametric unseen species model using Euler transformation. TCRdb reanalyzed the raw reads on its own, using fastp at Q25 for trimming and MiXCR for clone calling, and kept in-frame beta chains. Rows with one shared CDR3 protein collapse into an entry with the most common genes and DNA. These V and J calls are TCRdb output, not the study's own analysis. The sample has approximately 2,000,000 distinct CDR3 sequences on record, roughly 43% of them singletons. Of the sample, roughly 24% is held by the ten largest clones.

Recombination connected TRBV24-1 to TRBJ2-5, with the D gene not confidently named. The TCR was taken from a human donor in good health. The sequencing sample was made of blood. The nucleotides are TGTGCCACCAGGGACGGCGGAGAGACCCAGTACTTC. The resulting protein is CATRDGGETQYF.